The source of this T cell receptor beta chain is a study of CD8 T cells in ankylosing spondylitis. TCRdb processed the 5' RACE reads anew with MiXCR; each CDR3 protein has one entry. This table holds over 150,000 distinct CDR3 sequences, around 13% found once. The germline V gene has CDR1 MNHEY and CDR2 SMNVEV (reference sequence). The CDR3 consists of 12 residues. Trimming left V 2 bases short and J 10 bases short, with 9 bases between. The clonotype was recovered from a male donor with ankylosing spondylitis or in good health (not recorded which). The gene calls are TRBV27 and TRBJ2-1; TRBD1 is a possible D gene (6 bases). The sample comprised blood, either unsorted or a sorted T cell fraction (not recorded which). DNA of the CDR3: TGTGCCAGCAGTTTAGGCCAGGGGGAGCAGTTCTTC. Translated, it gives CASSLGQGEQFF.